Below are 14 T cell receptor beta chains sequenced from a single sample in a study of shared T cell receptors in the human thymus. TCRdb's copy holds only in-frame clones and misses some; the assay was immunoSEQ multiplex PCR. The sample carries 650,000 to 950,000 clones, approximately 85% recorded once. These data were also reused for a study on human thymus T cells.

Sequences were obtained from thymocytes. Receptors originate from a girl less than two years old with a congenital heart defect.

The chain employs TRBV19 and TRBJ2-7; 10 bases are shared with TRBD1. This CDR3 has 18 residues. The germline V gene encodes CDR1 LNHDA and CDR2 SQIVND (reference sequence). The V and J ends lost 10 bases and 3 bases, in that order; junction bases with no gene match: 21. The CDR3 reads CATQPRDRGLGPFYEQYF. CDR3 bases: TGTGCCACCCAACCCCGGGACAGGGGATTAGGCCCCTTCTACGAGCAGTACTTC. The variable domain in full, completed from reference TRBV19 and TRBJ2-7, reads DGGITQSPKYLFRKEGQNVTLSCEQNLNHDAMYWYRQDPGQGLRLIYYSQIVNDFQKGDIAEGYSVSREKKESFPLTVTSAQKNPTAFYLCATQPRDRGLGPFYEQYFGPGTRLTVT.

This clone was found once. This chain links TRBV12-5 with TRBJ1-3; weak D call: TRBD1 (5 bases). The CDR3 runs to 14 residues. CDR1 and CDR2 (germline): LGHNT, FRNRAP. Trimming removed 5 bases at V and 7 bases at J, with 15 bases between. The CDR3 is CASGPPQGWNTIYF. CDR3 DNA: TGTGCTAGTGGTCCCCCCCAGGGTTGGAACACCATATATTTT.

The CDR3 region has the DNA TGTGCCAGCAGCCTACAGGGGAATTATGGCTACACCTTC. Translated: CASSLQGNYGYTF. The V and J genes are TRBV14 and TRBJ1-2; TRBD1 matches 7 bases. Germline V CDR1 and CDR2: SGHDN, FVKESK. With 4 bases clipped from V and 5 bases from J, the junction kept 4 bases outside the gene matches. The CDR3 covers 13 residues.

The chain employs TRBV6-5 and TRBJ2-7; D perhaps matches TRBD1 (6 bases). The CDR3 runs 15 residues. Germline loops: CDR1 MNHEY, CDR2 SVGAGI. Trimming removed 2 bases from V and 3 bases from J, with 14 bases in between. CDR3 sequence: CASSYLQAGDYEQYF. As DNA, the CDR3 is TGTGCCAGCAGTTACCTCCAGGCAGGGGACTACGAGCAGTACTTC.

The genes are TRBV6-1 and TRBJ1-6, with 9 nucleotides matching TRBD1. This CDR3 comprises 12 residues. With V trimmed by 8 bases and J by 8 bases, 1 base remained unmatched. CDR1 and CDR2 from the germline V gene are MNHNS and SASEGT. CDR3 in DNA: TGTGCCAGCCGGGACAGGGATTCACCCCTCCACTTT. Residues: CASRDRDSPLHF.

V gene TRBV4-3 combines with J gene TRBJ1-2; no clear D gene. V lost 1 base and J lost 0, with 15 bases in between. Germline V gene lookup returns CDR1 LGHNA and CDR2 YSLEER. The length of the CDR3 is 17 residues. CDR3 residues: CASSQVSATPSNYGYTF. The CDR3 coding sequence is TGCGCCAGCAGCCAAGTGTCGGCGACACCTTCTAACTATGGCTACACCTTC.

The chain carries TRBV27 and TRBJ2-5, with a possible D match to TRBD1 (5 bases). The V gene's germline CDR1 is MNHEY and CDR2 SMNVEV (reference sequence). This CDR3 is 13 amino acids long. Trimming removed 4 bases at V and 5 bases at J, with 11 bases between. CDR3: CASSSLAGETQYF. In DNA, the CDR3 is TGTGCCAGCAGTTCCTTGGCAGGGGAGACCCAGTACTTC.

The chain links TRBV5-6 to TRBJ1-3; 7 bases are a match to TRBD1. V lost 4 bases, J lost 2 bases, and 6 bases stayed unmatched. CDR3 length: 15 residues. The germline V gene has CDR1 SGHDT and CDR2 YYEEEE. The CDR3 here is CASSQGQGAGNTIYF. DNA of the CDR3: TGTGCCAGCAGCCAAGGTCAGGGGGCTGGAAACACCATATATTTT.

This rearrangement joins TRBV19 to TRBJ1-4, with D perhaps matching TRBD1 (5 bases). CDR3 length: 15 residues. CDR1 and CDR2 from the germline V gene are LNHDA and SQIVND (reference sequence). The ends were cut back, 7 bases at V and 8 bases at J, with 20 bases in the middle. CDR3 nucleotides: TGTGCCAGTAAAAATGCCAGGGTACCTGAAGAAAAACTGTTTTTT. This codes for CASKNARVPEEKLFF. Using reference TRBV19 and TRBJ1-4 for the parts outside the CDR3, the full variable domain is DGGITQSPKYLFRKEGQNVTLSCEQNLNHDAMYWYRQDPGQGLRLIYYSQIVNDFQKGDIAEGYSVSREKKESFPLTVTSAQKNPTAFYLCASKNARVPEEKLFFGSGTQLSVL.

The chain uses TRBV2 and TRBJ1-2; TRBD1 might be the D (5 bases). Trimming pared 4 bases from V and 0 bases from J, leaving 12 bases between. CDR1 is SNHLY, CDR2 FYNNEI, per germline. The CDR3 contains 15 residues. In DNA form, the CDR3 reads TGTGCCAGCAGTGCATCCGGGGGTACTAACTATGGCTACACCTTC. It is translated as CASSASGGTNYGYTF.

The chain uses TRBV5-4 and TRBJ2-4; no firm D call. The CDR3 totals 15 residues. The V and J ends lost 0 bases and 0 bases respectively, with 7 bases between them. The germline gives CDR1 SGHNT, CDR2 YYREEE (reference sequence). CDR3 sequence: CASSLGGVAKNIQYF. The CDR3 DNA reads as TGTGCCAGCAGCTTGGGAGGAGTAGCCAAAAACATTCAGTACTTC.

As DNA, the CDR3 is TGCGCCAGCAGCTCAGACAGTTTTAACTATGGCTACACCTTC. This gives the protein CASSSDSFNYGYTF. The genes are TRBV5-1 and TRBJ1-2; perhaps TRBD1 as D (5 bases). Trimming stripped 3 bases from V and 1 base from J, with 10 bases between. Germline CDR1 SGHRS, CDR2 YFSETQ. This CDR3 comprises 14 residues.

This clone was counted a few times. The V gene is TRBV6-5, the J gene TRBJ1-1; D might be TRBD1 (6 bases). Looked up from germline, CDR1 is MNHEY and CDR2 is SVGAGI. The germline V and J ends were trimmed by 6 bases and 0 bases, with 11 bases remaining between them. The CDR3 runs to 14 residues. The CDR3 loop is CASRQGPLNTEAFF. As DNA, the CDR3 is TGTGCCAGCAGACAGGGCCCTTTGAACACTGAAGCTTTCTTT.

The chain is built from TRBV20-1 and TRBJ1-2; no clear D. Germline CDR1 reads DFQATT; CDR2 reads SNEGSKA (reference sequence). The length of the CDR3 is 9 residues. V was trimmed by 6 bases and J by 6 bases, leaving 5 bases between them. The CDR3 nucleotides are TGCAGTGCCAACAATGGCTACACCTTC. Residues: CSANNGYTF.